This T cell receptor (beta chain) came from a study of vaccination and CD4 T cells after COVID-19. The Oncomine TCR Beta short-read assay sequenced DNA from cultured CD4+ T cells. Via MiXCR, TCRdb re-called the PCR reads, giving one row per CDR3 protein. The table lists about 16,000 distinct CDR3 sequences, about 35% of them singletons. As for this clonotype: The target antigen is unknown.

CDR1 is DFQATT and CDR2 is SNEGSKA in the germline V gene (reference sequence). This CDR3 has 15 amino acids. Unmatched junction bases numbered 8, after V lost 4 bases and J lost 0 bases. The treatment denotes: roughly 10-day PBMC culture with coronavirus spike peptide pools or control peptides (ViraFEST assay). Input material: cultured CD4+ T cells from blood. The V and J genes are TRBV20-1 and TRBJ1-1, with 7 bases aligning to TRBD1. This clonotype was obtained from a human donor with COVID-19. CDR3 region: CSATSQGHMNTEAFF. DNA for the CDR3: TGCAGTGCTACTTCACAGGGGCACATGAACACTGAAGCTTTCTTT.